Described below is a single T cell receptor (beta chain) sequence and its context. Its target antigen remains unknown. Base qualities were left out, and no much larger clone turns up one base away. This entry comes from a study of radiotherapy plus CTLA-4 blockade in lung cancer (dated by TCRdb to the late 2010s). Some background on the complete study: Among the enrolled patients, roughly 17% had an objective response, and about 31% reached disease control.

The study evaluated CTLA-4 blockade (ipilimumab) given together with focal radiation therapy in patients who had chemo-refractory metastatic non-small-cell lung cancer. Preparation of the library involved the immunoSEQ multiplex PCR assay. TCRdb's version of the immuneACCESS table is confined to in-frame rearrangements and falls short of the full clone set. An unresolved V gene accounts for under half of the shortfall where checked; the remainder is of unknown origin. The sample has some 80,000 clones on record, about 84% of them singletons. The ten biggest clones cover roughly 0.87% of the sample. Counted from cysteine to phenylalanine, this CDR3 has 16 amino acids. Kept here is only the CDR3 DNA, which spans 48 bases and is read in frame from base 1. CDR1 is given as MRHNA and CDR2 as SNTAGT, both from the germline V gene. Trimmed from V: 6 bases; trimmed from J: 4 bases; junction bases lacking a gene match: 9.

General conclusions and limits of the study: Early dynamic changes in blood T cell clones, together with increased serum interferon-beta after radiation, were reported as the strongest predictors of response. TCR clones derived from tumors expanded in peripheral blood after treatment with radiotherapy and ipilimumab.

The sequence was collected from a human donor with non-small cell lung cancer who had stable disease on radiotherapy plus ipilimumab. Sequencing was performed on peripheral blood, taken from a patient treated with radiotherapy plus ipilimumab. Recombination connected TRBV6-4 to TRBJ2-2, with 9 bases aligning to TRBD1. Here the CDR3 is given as CASRGTGGSSTGELFF. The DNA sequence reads TGTGCCAGCAGGGGTACAGGGGGCTCGAGCACCGGGGAGCTGTTTTTT.